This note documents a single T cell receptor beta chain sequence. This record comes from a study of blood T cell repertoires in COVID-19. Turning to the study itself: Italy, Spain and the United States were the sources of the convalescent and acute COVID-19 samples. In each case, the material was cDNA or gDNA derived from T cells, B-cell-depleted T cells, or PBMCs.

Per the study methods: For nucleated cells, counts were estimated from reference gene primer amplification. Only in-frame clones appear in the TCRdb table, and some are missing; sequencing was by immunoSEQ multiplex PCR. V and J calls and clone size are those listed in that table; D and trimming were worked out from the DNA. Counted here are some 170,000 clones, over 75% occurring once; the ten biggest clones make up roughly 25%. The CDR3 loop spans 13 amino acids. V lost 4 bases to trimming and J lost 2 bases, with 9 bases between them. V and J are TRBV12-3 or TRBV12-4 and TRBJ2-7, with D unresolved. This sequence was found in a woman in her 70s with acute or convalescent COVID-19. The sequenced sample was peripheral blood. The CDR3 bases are TGTGCCAGCAGTTGGAGTTCCACCTACGAGCAGTACTTC. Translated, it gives CASSWSSTYEQYF.